Below, 25 T cell receptor beta chains from the same sample are listed, as sequenced in a study of cytomegalovirus exposure and HLA in healthy donors. Repertoires were generated with immunoSEQ multiplex PCR, while TCRdb's copy carries only in-frame clones and drops some. Of about 98,000 clones listed, roughly 89% are singletons. The sequenced sample was PBMCs. These receptors originate from a woman aged 25-40 years in good health and CMV-seronegative.

This clone has a handful of counts. This chain links TRBV28 with TRBJ1-3, with 10 bases that match TRBD1. The CDR3 runs to 17 residues. V shed 7 bases and J 0 bases; nucleotides not matched to a gene: 9. Per the germline V gene, CDR1 is MDHEN and CDR2 is SYDVKM. The CDR3 region is CASTLRDRGLSGNTIYF. In nucleotides, the CDR3 is TGTGCCAGCACCCTCCGGGACAGGGGTCTCTCTGGAAACACCATATATTTT.

The V and J genes are TRBV7-2 and TRBJ1-2; perhaps TRBD1 as D (6 bases). Germline assignment: CDR1 SGHTA and CDR2 FQGNSA. The ends were cut back, 3 bases at V and 7 bases at J, with 21 bases in the middle. This CDR3 spans 16 amino acids. CDR3 coding DNA: TGTGCCAGCAGCTTCAGGGGAAGAACTCTAAGTGCTGGCTACACCTTC. This gives the protein CASSFRGRTLSAGYTF.

This clone has only one observation. The chain couples TRBV6-6 to TRBJ2-7; D might be TRBD2 (5 bases). CDR1 is MNHNY and CDR2 is SVGAGI in the germline V gene (reference sequence). This CDR3 is 12 amino acids long. Deletions cut 6 bases from V and 2 bases from J, with 8 bases between. CDR3 in DNA: TGTGCCAGCAGAGAGAGGGCCTACGAGCAGTACTTC. It encodes CASRERAYEQYF.

The chain combines TRBV19 with TRBJ2-5; 9 nucleotides agree with TRBD2. The length of the CDR3 is 15 residues. Germline loops: CDR1 LNHDA, CDR2 SQIVND (reference sequence). Unmatched junction bases numbered 13, after V lost 9 bases and J lost 5 bases. The CDR3 coding sequence is TGTGCCAGCCGAAGCAGCGGGGGGAGGTCGGAGACCCAGTACTTC. Encoded protein: CASRSSGGRSETQYF.

This chain uses TRBV5-6 with TRBJ2-2, with D possibly TRBD2 on 7 matching bases. V was cut by 2 bases and J by 7 bases, with 15 bases left in between. Germline assignment: CDR1 SGHDT and CDR2 YYEEEE. The CDR3 extends over 15 amino acids. CDR3 coding DNA: TGTGCCAGCAGCTTAAAGGGGGGGAAAATCGGGGAGCTGTTTTTT. Its translation: CASSLKGGKIGELFF.

J is TRBJ1-5 and V is TRBV6-5, with D hard to call. CDR1 and CDR2 from the germline V gene are MNHEY and SVGAGI. Between the trimmed V and J ends, which lost 4 bases and 2 bases, there was a span of 6 bases. The CDR3 loop spans 13 amino acids. The CDR3 loop reads CASSLRGNQPQHF. The DNA of the CDR3 is TGTGCCAGCAGTTTGCGCGGCAATCAGCCCCAGCATTTT.

The V call is TRBV10-3, the J call TRBJ2-5; 10 bases agree with TRBD2. The CDR3 length is 15 residues. The ends lost 2 bases at V and 2 bases at J; junction bases unmatched: 2. From germline, CDR1 is ENHRY and CDR2 SYGVKD. The chain's CDR3 is CAISEPLAGQETQYF. CDR3 DNA sequence: TGTGCCATCAGTGAGCCACTAGCGGGGCAAGAGACCCAGTACTTC.

V gene TRBV9 combines with J gene TRBJ2-7; maybe TRBD2 (6 bases). This CDR3 is 13 amino acids long. Germline CDR1 is SGDLS and CDR2 is YYNGEE. Trimming shortened V by 0 bases and J by 6 bases, and 10 bases separated the two germline ends. The CDR3 spells CASSVAQGGEQYF. The CDR3 DNA sequence: TGTGCCAGCAGCGTAGCTCAGGGAGGCGAGCAGTACTTC.

The V call is TRBV28, the J call TRBJ1-2, with 8 nucleotides matching TRBD1. Germline CDR1 is MDHEN and CDR2 is SYDVKM. The CDR3 totals 15 residues. Trimming removed 6 bases from V and 6 bases from J; junction bases left unmatched: 12. CDR3 bases: TGTGCCAGCAGACCACTCCTGACAGGGGTGGATGGCTACACCTTC. This codes for CASRPLLTGVDGYTF.

The chain recombines TRBV25-1 with TRBJ1-1; D remains ambiguous. Trimming took off 4 bases at V and 4 bases at J, with 16 bases between the two ends. CDR3 size: 15 residues. Germline values: CDR1 MGHDK, CDR2 SYGVNS. CDR3 protein: CASSGRSQSRTEAFF. In nucleotides, the CDR3 is TGTGCCAGCAGTGGGAGAAGCCAGAGTCGCACTGAAGCTTTCTTT.

V gene TRBV12-5 combines with J gene TRBJ2-5; possibly TRBD1 for D (6 bases). The V end was cut by 2 bases, the J end by 4 bases, with 8 bases between. Germline lookup yields CDR1 LGHNT and CDR2 FRNRAP. The CDR3 has 13 amino acids. The CDR3 loop reads CASGLTGRETQYF. The CDR3 region has the DNA TGTGCTAGTGGTTTGACAGGGAGAGAGACCCAGTACTTC.

The V call is TRBV5-1, the J call TRBJ1-4; 8 bases agree with TRBD1. This CDR3 has 14 residues. Germline assignment: CDR1 SGHRS and CDR2 YFSETQ. J was trimmed by 2 bases and V by 5 bases; bases with no gene match: 2. Here the CDR3 reads CASRRTGTNEKLFF. DNA for the CDR3: TGCGCCAGCAGACGGACAGGGACTAATGAAAAACTGTTTTTT.

V gene TRBV4-1 combines with J gene TRBJ1-1, with D hard to call. The V and J ends lost 5 bases and 2 bases respectively, with 12 bases between them. The germline V gene has CDR1 MGHRA and CDR2 YSYEKL. CDR3 length: 14 amino acids. The CDR3 region has the DNA TGCGCCAGCAGCAAAGGGCCTCCAAACACTGAAGCTTTCTTT. Translating gives CASSKGPPNTEAFF.

The V call is TRBV7-2, the J call TRBJ2-1; 7 bases line up with TRBD2. J gave up 8 bases and V 0 bases, and 4 bases lay outside the gene matches. The CDR3 length is 14 residues. The germline gives CDR1 SGHTA, CDR2 FQGNSA. CDR3: CASSLAGGPHEQFF. The CDR3 region has the DNA TGTGCCAGCAGCTTAGCGGGAGGGCCCCATGAGCAGTTCTTC. The full variable domain, rest sourced from reference TRBV7-2 and TRBJ2-1, is GAGVSQSPSNKVTEKGKDVELRCDPISGHTALYWYRQSLGQGLEFLIYFQGNSAPDKSGLPSDRFSAERTGGSVSTLTIQRTQQEDSAVYLCASSLAGGPHEQFFGPGTRLTVL.

The chain uses TRBV5-1 and TRBJ2-7, with TRBD2 as a possible D gene (5 bases). Trimming removed 2 bases at V and 3 bases at J, with 18 bases between. Germline V lookup: CDR1 SGHRS, CDR2 YFSETQ. The CDR3 is 16 residues long. The CDR3 bases are TGCGCCAGCAGCTTAGGCGGTGCGGGTGGGCTCTACGAGCAGTACTTC. This encodes CASSLGGAGGLYEQYF.

The chain is built from TRBV7-2 and TRBJ1-2, with 8 bases matching TRBD1. The V gene's germline CDR1 is SGHTA and CDR2 FQGNSA. With 5 bases clipped from V and 7 bases from J, the junction kept 9 bases outside the gene matches. The CDR3 has 14 residues. The CDR3 DNA follows: TGTGCCAGCAGCACGCCAGGGGGCGCGGGTGGCTACACCTTC. Its translation: CASSTPGGAGGYTF. Filled out from reference TRBV7-2 and TRBJ1-2, the complete variable domain reads GAGVSQSPSNKVTEKGKDVELRCDPISGHTALYWYRQSLGQGLEFLIYFQGNSAPDKSGLPSDRFSAERTGGSVSTLTIQRTQQEDSAVYLCASSTPGGAGGYTFGSGTRLTVV.

The chain carries TRBV7-2 and TRBJ2-5; maybe TRBD1 (5 bases). This CDR3 region has 13 residues. From germline, CDR1 is SGHTA and CDR2 FQGNSA. The V end lost 3 bases, the J end lost 5 bases, and 10 bases lay between the germline ends. CDR3: CASSFSTAETQYF. CDR3 DNA sequence: TGTGCCAGCAGCTTCTCGACAGCGGAGACCCAGTACTTC. Full variable domain (outside the CDR3, taken from reference TRBV7-2 and TRBJ2-5): GAGVSQSPSNKVTEKGKDVELRCDPISGHTALYWYRQSLGQGLEFLIYFQGNSAPDKSGLPSDRFSAERTGGSVSTLTIQRTQQEDSAVYLCASSFSTAETQYFGPGTRLLVL.

This clone was found a few times. The chain links TRBV2 to TRBJ1-1; D unresolved. This CDR3 spans 14 amino acids. The germline CDR1 and CDR2 sequences are SNHLY and FYNNEI. The ends were cut back, 2 bases at V and 0 bases at J, with 7 bases in the middle. The CDR3 sequence: CASSEHSLNTEAFF. Here the CDR3 DNA reads TGTGCCAGCAGTGAACACAGCTTGAACACTGAAGCTTTCTTT. The full variable domain, with the rest looked up from reference TRBV2 and TRBJ1-1, is EPEVTQTPSHQVTQMGQEVILRCVPISNHLYFYWYRQILGQKVEFLVSFYNNEISEKSEIFDDQFSVERPDGSNFTLKIRSTKLEDSAMYFCASSEHSLNTEAFFGQGTRLTVV.

CDR3 bases: TGTGCCAGCTCACCATTCTCGGGGACAGGGGTGACTGAAGCTTTCTTT. It yields the protein CASSPFSGTGVTEAFF. The chain combines TRBV18 with TRBJ1-1, with TRBD1 matching over 10 bases. Germline-derived CDR1 and CDR2 are KGHSH and LQKENI. The CDR3 length is 16 residues. V was clipped by 2 bases and J by 5 bases; unmatched bases: 8. Looking up the rest from reference TRBV18 and TRBJ1-1 gives the full variable domain: NAGVMQNPRHLVRRRGQEARLRCSPMKGHSHVYWYRQLPEEGLKFMVYLQKENIIDESGMPKERFSAEFPKEGPSILRIQQVVRGDSAAYFCASSPFSGTGVTEAFFGQGTRLTVV.

The V call is TRBV7-3, the J call TRBJ2-5, with 8 bases fitting TRBD2. The J segment lost 1 base and the V segment lost 5 bases, leaving 0 bases of the junction unmatched. The CDR3 length is 13 residues. Germline values: CDR1 SGHTA, CDR2 FQGTGA. The DNA for the CDR3 is TGTGCCAGCAGCACTAGCGGCCAAGAGACCCAGTACTTC. Encoded protein: CASSTSGQETQYF.

DNA of the CDR3: TGTGCCAGCAGCTTAGCTTCCCGTGCGGGGATTCAGCCCCAGCATTTT. Translated: CASSLASRAGIQPQHF. The chain joins TRBV7-2 to TRBJ1-5; D gene ambiguous. V lost 0 bases and J lost 6, with 15 bases in between. Germline-derived CDR1 and CDR2 are SGHTA and FQGNSA. The CDR3 spans 16 residues.

This chain uses TRBV15 with TRBJ2-7; TRBD2 matches 7 bases. CDR3 length: 16 amino acids. V shed 5 bases, J shed 0 bases, and the junction held 10 bases outside the gene matches. The V gene's germline CDR1 is LNHNV and CDR2 YYDKDF (reference sequence). The CDR3 nucleotides are TGTGCCACCAGCGATGCTGGGGGGGGTAGCTCCTACGAGCAGTACTTC. Translation gives CATSDAGGGSSYEQYF.

CDR3 region: CASTPGTTLYEQYF. DNA for the CDR3: TGTGCCAGCACCCCCGGGACAACGCTATACGAGCAGTACTTC. The gene calls are TRBV28 and TRBJ2-7, with D possibly matching TRBD1 (6 bases). Germline-derived CDR1 and CDR2 are MDHEN and SYDVKM. Trimming left V 7 bases short and J 4 bases short, with 17 bases between. CDR3 size: 14 residues.

The rearrangement links TRBV4-2 to TRBJ1-4; possible D gene TRBD1, 6 bases. V lost 1 base and J 4 bases, leaving 13 bases between the germline ends. Looked up from germline, CDR1 is LGHNA and CDR2 is YNFKEQ. The CDR3 has 16 amino acids. The CDR3 is CASSQGGGPVNEKLFF. The CDR3 DNA reads as TGTGCCAGCAGCCAAGGAGGGGGACCAGTTAATGAAAAACTGTTTTTT.

The V call is TRBV14, the J call TRBJ2-7, with TRBD2 identical over 12 bases. V dropped 4 bases and J dropped 7; count of bases not matched to a gene: 8. CDR3 length equals 15 residues. Germline V gene sequence: CDR1 SGHDN, CDR2 FVKESK. CDR3 sequence reads: CASSRWTSGVQEQYF. The CDR3 region has the DNA TGTGCCAGCAGCCGATGGACTAGCGGGGTTCAGGAGCAGTACTTC.